The present T cell receptor (beta chain) was sequenced within a study of beta chain features in type 1 diabetes. Sequenced material consisted of expressed TCRB transcripts (all of the isolated RNA was reverse transcribed). Naive, central memory and regulatory T cell samples averaged around 3.8 million reads. Data came from immunoSEQ multiplex PCR; TCRdb stores just in-frame clones and leaves some out. The table has roughly 150,000 clones, around 8.3% seen once. Note on this clone: Its specificity is not known.

Sorted populations all exceeded 98% purity. Study-wide findings and caveats: Shorter TCRB CDR3s, moderately but significantly so, marked every one of the four CD4+ subsets in Type 1 diabetes patients.

Sample: central memory CD4+ T cells from blood. This clonotype originated in a woman younger than 35 with type 1 diabetes.

The CDR3 region is CASDRDGFSEQFF. For the CDR3, the DNA is TGTGCCAGCGACAGGGATGGGTTTAGTGAGCAGTTCTTC. This chain joins TRBV6-6 and TRBJ2-1; 7 bases align to TRBD1. V dropped 8 bases and J dropped 9; count of bases not matched to a gene: 10. CDR3 size: 13 residues. CDR1 is MNHNY and CDR2 is SVGAGI in the germline V gene (reference sequence).